This T cell receptor beta chain was captured by sequencing in a study of technical replicates of blood from a few donors. Germline loops: CDR1 SGDLS, CDR2 YYNGEE. V was trimmed by 4 bases and J by 8 bases, leaving 18 bases between them. The CDR3 is 14 amino acids. TCRdb keeps only in-frame clones here, not all; method: immunoSEQ multiplex PCR. The sample records nearly 90,000 clones, approximately 95% being singletons. This receptor was taken from a human donor in good health. V is TRBV9 and J is TRBJ1-2; D may be TRBD1 (6 bases). Material for sequencing was T cells isolated from PBMCs. The CDR3 loop reads CASSLGGQGLGYTF. DNA for the CDR3: TGTGCCAGCAGCTTGGGGGGGCAGGGGCTCGGCTACACCTTC.